The 9 T cell receptor beta chains below all came from one sample that was sequenced in a study of blood T cell repertoires in COVID-19. The assay was immunoSEQ multiplex PCR, and TCRdb's table has in-frame clones only and misses some. The sample carries about 94,000 clones, around 81% recorded once. Sequenced sample: peripheral blood. These receptors were collected from a man between 60 and 70 years old with acute or convalescent COVID-19.

This chain links TRBV9 with TRBJ2-2, with 12 bases that match TRBD2. The germline gives CDR1 SGDLS, CDR2 YYNGEE. The CDR3 length is 15 residues. The ends lost 3 bases at V and 4 bases at J; junction bases unmatched: 1. The DNA for the CDR3 is TGTGCCAGCAGCGGACTAGCGGGGGTCACCGGGGAGCTGTTTTTT. Translating it yields CASSGLAGVTGELFF.

This rearrangement joins TRBV27 to TRBJ1-6; 7 nucleotides agree with TRBD1. Germline lookup yields CDR1 MNHEY and CDR2 SMNVEV (reference sequence). Trimming removed 2 bases from V and 1 base from J; junction bases left unmatched: 5. The CDR3 sequence is 17 residues long. CDR3 loop: CASSLSWTGSYNSPLHF. In nucleotides, the CDR3 is TGTGCCAGCAGTTTAAGTTGGACAGGTTCCTATAATTCACCCCTCCACTTT.

This clone appeared a few times. This chain joins TRBV30 and TRBJ2-1; TRBD1 is a possible D gene (6 bases). The length of the CDR3 is 11 residues. Looked up from germline, CDR1 is GTSNPN and CDR2 is SVGIG (reference sequence). V was shortened by 5 bases and J by 9 bases, with 11 bases between the two germline ends. The CDR3 DNA sequence: TGTGCCTGGGCCCCAGGGGCTGAGCAGTTCTTC. Protein product: CAWAPGAEQFF.

The chain employs TRBV5-1 and TRBJ2-7; 10 bases agree with TRBD1. Germline CDR1 and CDR2: SGHRS and YFSETQ. Losses at the gene ends were 4 bases for V and 5 bases for J; bases not matched to a gene: 3. The CDR3 covers 13 residues. CDR3 DNA: TGCGCCAGCAGCGGGGACAGGGGACACGAGCAGTACTTC. Translation: CASSGDRGHEQYF. Combining the CDR3 with reference TRBV5-1 and TRBJ2-7 gives the whole variable domain KAGVTQTPRYLIKTRGQQVTLSCSPISGHRSVSWYQQTPGQGLQFLFEYFSETQRNKGNFPGRFSGRQFSNSRSEMNVSTLELGDSALYLCASSGDRGHEQYFGPGTRLTVT.

This clone was seen a handful of times. This chain uses TRBV5-8 with TRBJ1-2; 11 bases line up with TRBD1. The CDR3 is 14 amino acids. Germline values: CDR1 SGHTS, CDR2 YDEGEE. The junction had 9 bases not matched to a gene; V was cut back by 6 bases and J by 8 bases. CDR3: CASMRTGGAWGYTF. DNA of the CDR3: TGTGCCAGCATGAGGACAGGGGGCGCGTGGGGCTACACCTTC.

The chain couples TRBV19 to TRBJ1-3, with D perhaps matching TRBD1 (6 bases). Germline V lookup: CDR1 LNHDA, CDR2 SQIVND (reference sequence). This CDR3 contains 15 residues. V dropped 5 bases and J dropped 1 base, with 12 bases sitting between them. Here the CDR3 DNA reads TGTGCCAGTAGTCCCCGGACAGAATCTGGAAACACCATATATTTT. Residues: CASSPRTESGNTIYF. Looking up the rest from reference TRBV19 and TRBJ1-3 gives the full variable domain: DGGITQSPKYLFRKEGQNVTLSCEQNLNHDAMYWYRQDPGQGLRLIYYSQIVNDFQKGDIAEGYSVSREKKESFPLTVTSAQKNPTAFYLCASSPRTESGNTIYFGEGSWLTVV.

The CDR3 DNA is TGTGCCAGCAGCTTGAACTCCTTGACTGGAAACACCATATATTTT. As protein: CASSLNSLTGNTIYF. The chain couples TRBV5-8 to TRBJ1-3; the D is unclear. With 1 base removed from V and 2 bases from J, the gap between germline ends came to 10 bases. This CDR3 comprises 15 residues. Per germline, CDR1 SGHTS and CDR2 YDEGEE.

The V gene is TRBV7-9, the J gene TRBJ1-6; 7 bases are a match to TRBD1. This CDR3 spans 15 amino acids. The germline gives CDR1 SEHNR, CDR2 FQNEAQ (reference sequence). Trimming removed 0 bases from V and 10 bases from J; junction bases left unmatched: 6. CDR3 sequence (DNA): TGTGCCAGCAGCTTAGCGCGACAGGGAAACTCACCCCTCCACTTT. Residues: CASSLARQGNSPLHF.

The chain uses TRBV18 and TRBJ1-3, with TRBD1 identical over 7 bases. From germline, CDR1 is KGHSH and CDR2 LQKENI. The V gene end was trimmed by 4 bases and the J gene end by 0 bases; junction bases not matched to a gene: 6. The CDR3 runs to 16 residues. The chain's CDR3 is CASSLGQASSGNTIYF. CDR3 nucleotides: TGTGCCAGCTCACTCGGACAGGCGAGCTCTGGAAACACCATATATTTT.